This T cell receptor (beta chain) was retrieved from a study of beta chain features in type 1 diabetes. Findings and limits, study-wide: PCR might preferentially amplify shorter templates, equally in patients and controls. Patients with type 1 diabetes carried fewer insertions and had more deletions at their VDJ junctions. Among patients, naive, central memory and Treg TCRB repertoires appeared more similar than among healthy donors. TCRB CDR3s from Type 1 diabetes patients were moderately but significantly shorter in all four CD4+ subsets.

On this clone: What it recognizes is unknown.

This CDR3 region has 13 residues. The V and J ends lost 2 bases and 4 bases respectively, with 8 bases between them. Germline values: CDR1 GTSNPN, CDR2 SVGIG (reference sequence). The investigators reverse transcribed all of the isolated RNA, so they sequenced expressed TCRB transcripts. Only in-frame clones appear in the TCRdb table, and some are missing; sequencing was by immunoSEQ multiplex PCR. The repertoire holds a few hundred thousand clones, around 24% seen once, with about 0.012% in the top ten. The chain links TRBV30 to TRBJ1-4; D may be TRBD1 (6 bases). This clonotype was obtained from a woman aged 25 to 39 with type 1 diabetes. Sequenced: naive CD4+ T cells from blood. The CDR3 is CAWSLQGNEKLFF. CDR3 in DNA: TGTGCCTGGAGTTTACAGGGTAATGAAAAACTGTTTTTT.